Listed below are T cell receptor beta chains from one sample, sequenced in a study of T cell repertoires in cytomegalovirus infection. TCRdb passed the reads through MiXCR, listing each CDR3 protein once. The table shows approximately 1,000,000 distinct CDR3 sequences, with around 31% occurring only once. These receptors' targets are unknown. Sample: cultured CD8+ T cells from PBMCs, taken from culture after CMV antigen stimulation. The receptors were gathered from a human donor in good health (CMV status not recorded). Some clones in this sample may be carry-over from other donors' samples. The CDR3 runs from the conserved cysteine through the conserved F or W. A D gene is named only where the DNA matches it firmly.

v_gene	j_gene	d_gene	CDR3aa
TRBV7-6	TRBJ2-3	-	CASRDPSDTQYF
TRBV20-1	TRBJ2-1	TRBD2	CSAREGRGVYNEQFF
TRBV7-4	TRBJ2-1	TRBD1	CASSGQGRVYNEQFF
TRBV19	TRBJ2-3	TRBD2	CASTLGAGGWDTQYF
TRBV7-9	TRBJ2-2	TRBD1	CASSIAGGTGDTGELFF
TRBV19	TRBJ2-1	TRBD1	CASSVGQGHNEQFF
TRBV27	TRBJ1-1	-	CASGYGGFPNTEAFF
TRBV6-6	TRBJ2-1	-	CASSFEALAHNEQFF
TRBV10-2	TRBJ2-7	-	CASSFGTSSDF
TRBV7-6	TRBJ2-3	TRBD2	CASSYHPLTSGGDTDTQYF
TRBV12-3/TRBV12-4	TRBJ2-2	-	CASTLDGELFF
TRBV11-2	TRBJ2-1	-	CASSESSSYNEQFF
TRBV19	TRBJ1-2	-	CASRHLAISNYGYTF
TRBV6-2/TRBV6-3	TRBJ2-1	-	CASTSGIYNEQFF
TRBV20-1	TRBJ2-2	TRBD2	CSASPGLAETFTGELFF
TRBV7-9	TRBJ1-1	-	CASSHREGLRDTEAFF
TRBV7-9	TRBJ2-1	-	CASSQQAGEGNEQFF
TRBV4-3	TRBJ2-2	-	CASSQDGGHTGELFF
TRBV12-3/TRBV12-4	TRBJ1-4	-	CASSPREEEKLFF
TRBV12-3/TRBV12-4	TRBJ2-1	-	CASSSLDRVDNEQFF
TRBV7-4	TRBJ2-5	-	CASRKGPGNEETQYF
TRBV7-4	TRBJ1-2	-	CASSLDGRVDGYTF
TRBV6-5	TRBJ1-5	-	CASSYSAGHQPQHF
TRBV28	TRBJ1-1	-	CASIGLMNTEAFF
TRBV19	TRBJ2-7	-	CATQGSAYEQYF
TRBV28	TRBJ1-1	-	CASSLPIGGDTEAFF
TRBV11-2	TRBJ2-1	TRBD2	CASSLGPRLAGGNEQFF
TRBV11-2	TRBJ2-2	-	CASSTRGGLGTGELFF
TRBV6-1	TRBJ2-1	-	CASSAGEVYEQFF
TRBV19	TRBJ1-6	-	CANSTGQTNSPLHF
TRBV6-2/TRBV6-3	TRBJ2-1	-	CASSPLPDEQFF
TRBV6-6	TRBJ2-1	TRBD1	CASSYLAGTGGVDEQFF
TRBV29-1	TRBJ1-1	-	CSVDHGGNTEAFF
TRBV6-2/TRBV6-3	TRBJ1-4	-	CASRSGEDEKLFF
TRBV29-1	TRBJ1-2	-	CSVEVTYGYTF
TRBV4-2	TRBJ1-1	-	CASSPRLDLNTEAFF
TRBV5-1	TRBJ1-2	-	CASSYRDIWFYGYTF
TRBV4-1	TRBJ2-4	-	CASSQEGPAKNIQYF
TRBV27	TRBJ1-2	TRBD1	CASSKQGQGKDRAF
TRBV7-2	TRBJ2-3	TRBD2	CASSNPVAGGFTDTQYF
TRBV12-3/TRBV12-4	TRBJ2-1	-	CASSPSGGPYNEQFF